This TCR beta chain appears in the sequencing data of a study of T cell responses to AZD1222 COVID-19 vaccine. Findings and limits, study-wide: Within unmutated variant regions lay the reported targets of nearly half of spike-specific TCRs. Spike-specific TCR breadth rose after two AZD1222 doses, and depth rose as well.

The germline V gene has CDR1 SGHRS and CDR2 YFSETQ. This CDR3 spans 12 amino acids. Between the trimmed V and J ends, which lost 2 bases and 3 bases, there was a span of 5 bases. Sequencing was performed with immunoSEQ multiplex PCR; in TCRdb, only in-frame clones are kept and a portion is missing. The sample lists 120,000 to 150,000 clones; roughly nine tenths were seen once. Of note for this clone: Its target is unknown.

Sequencing used peripheral blood, obtained 28 days after the second AZD1222 dose. The receptor's source is an adult who received the AZD1222 COVID-19 vaccine. This chain links TRBV5-1 with TRBJ1-1; D uncertain. CDR3 sequence reads: CASSFGDTEAFF. The CDR3 DNA is TGCGCCAGCAGCTTCGGTGACACTGAAGCTTTCTTT.